These 24 T cell receptor beta chains were all obtained from the same sample, sequenced in a study of shared clonotypes between healthy human individuals (dated by TCRdb to 2020 to 2022). Receptors were amplified or captured by the immunoSEQ multiplex PCR assay. The immuneACCESS repertoire file appears here via TCRdb, limited to in-frame rearrangements. These files lack a portion of the clones; in checked studies, under half of the deficit traces to unresolved V genes, and the cause of the others is not known. Recorded for this sample are 2.5 million or so clones; around 94% of them occurred a single time. Roughly 0.15% of the sample is taken by the ten largest. Input material: naive CD4+ T cells sorted from blood. Sample cell subset or site, as interpreted from the label and publication: CD45RA+ positively selected. These receptors originate from a man aged 18 to 30 in good health.

This chain links TRBV6-4 with TRBJ1-5, with a weak D call TRBD1 (6 bases). This CDR3 comprises 13 residues. Germline V gene data show CDR1 as MRHNA and CDR2 as SNTAGT. The V gene lost 5 bases and the J gene lost 7 bases, with 12 bases spanning the gap. The CDR3 reads CASSLGAQQPQHF. CDR3 nucleotide sequence: TGTGCCAGCAGTTTGGGGGCACAGCAGCCCCAGCATTTT.

V usage is TRBV10-3 and J usage is TRBJ2-2; D is uncertain. Germline CDR1 reads ENHRY; CDR2 reads SYGVKD. The CDR3 consists of 13 residues. V was cut by 6 bases and J by 0 bases, with 5 bases left in between. The CDR3 region is CAISRANTGELFF. The CDR3 DNA follows: TGTGCCATCAGCAGAGCGAACACCGGGGAGCTGTTTTTT.

On this clone: The same CDR3 arises from other DNA sequences in this sample as well. This chain links TRBV18 with TRBJ1-5; 8 bases agree with TRBD1. V gave up 6 bases and J gave up 0 bases; unmatched junction bases: 4. The CDR3 totals 15 residues. Per germline, CDR1 KGHSH and CDR2 LQKENI. CDR3 DNA sequence: TGTGCCAGCTCCCCTCAGGGGGCTAGCAATCAGCCCCAGCATTTT. Protein sequence: CASSPQGASNQPQHF.

The genes are TRBV11-2 and TRBJ2-7, with D unclear. Trimming shortened V by 3 bases and J by 5 bases, and 17 bases separated the two germline ends. Germline values: CDR1 SGHAT, CDR2 FQNNGV. CDR3 length equals 15 residues. The CDR3 region has the DNA TGTGCCAGCAGCTTGGGCCAAAGGCCCCAGGACGAGCAGTACTTC. This sequence encodes CASSLGQRPQDEQYF.

This chain links TRBV5-1 with TRBJ2-7; D remains unclear. The CDR3 has 14 residues. V was clipped by 1 base and J by 1 base, with 9 bases between them. Germline V gene lookup returns CDR1 SGHRS and CDR2 YFSETQ. CDR3 sequence: CASSLKTPSYEQYF. The DNA of the CDR3 is TGCGCCAGCAGCTTGAAAACCCCTTCCTACGAGCAGTACTTC.

This clone was found once. This rearrangement joins TRBV5-1 to TRBJ2-5, with 12 bases that match TRBD1. Germline V gives CDR1 SGHRS, CDR2 YFSETQ. V shed 4 bases and J 5 bases; nucleotides not matched to a gene: 6. The CDR3 sequence is 15 residues long. The CDR3 DNA is TGCGCCAGCAGCCAGGGGGACAGGGGGCCGGAGACCCAGTACTTC. Protein product: CASSQGDRGPETQYF. Full variable domain (remainder filled in from reference TRBV5-1 and TRBJ2-5): KAGVTQTPRYLIKTRGQQVTLSCSPISGHRSVSWYQQTPGQGLQFLFEYFSETQRNKGNFPGRFSGRQFSNSRSEMNVSTLELGDSALYLCASSQGDRGPETQYFGPGTRLLVL.

The chain employs TRBV7-8 and TRBJ2-2, with D possibly TRBD1 on 6 matching bases. This CDR3 has 15 amino acids. Trimming pared 2 bases from V and 7 bases from J, leaving 14 bases between. Germline CDR1 SGHVS, CDR2 FQNEAQ. This CDR3 is CASSLPHRAGGELFF. The CDR3 DNA is TGTGCCAGCAGCTTACCACACAGGGCGGGCGGGGAGCTGTTTTTT.

This clone is a singleton in its sample. V usage is TRBV11-1 and J usage is TRBJ2-5, with TRBD1 identical over 8 bases. With V trimmed by 5 bases and J by 3 bases, 11 bases remained unmatched. The germline CDR1 and CDR2 sequences are SGHAT and FQDESV (reference sequence). This CDR3 is 16 amino acids long. The CDR3 region has the DNA TGTGCCAGCAGCAGGGCAGGGGGCGCGGGGAAAGAGACCCAGTACTTC. Its translation is CASSRAGGAGKETQYF.

This clone was seen a handful of times. This rearrangement joins TRBV4-1 to TRBJ1-2; no reliable D call. CDR1 and CDR2 from the germline V gene are MGHRA and YSYEKL. This CDR3 has 11 amino acids. Trimming took off 0 bases at V and 6 bases at J, with 2 bases between the two ends. The CDR3 DNA reads as TGCGCCAGCAGCCAAGATCATGGCTACACCTTC. Translation: CASSQDHGYTF.

The chain recombines TRBV6-6 with TRBJ2-3; TRBD2 is a possible D gene (6 bases). V was cut by 7 bases and J by 10 bases, with 18 bases left in between. This CDR3 comprises 13 residues. The V gene's germline CDR1 is MNHNY and CDR2 SVGAGI (reference sequence). The CDR3 nucleotides read TGTGCCAGCACCGACCGACTAGTTGCTGCGCAGTATTTT. Amino acids: CASTDRLVAAQYF.

The chain couples TRBV30 to TRBJ2-2, with D possibly TRBD2 on 5 matching bases. This CDR3 contains 12 residues. CDR1 is GTSNPN and CDR2 is SVGIG in the germline V gene (reference sequence). V shed 0 bases and J shed 8 bases, with 7 bases lying between them. The CDR3 coding sequence is TGTGCCTGGAGTGTCTCGGGGGGGGAGCTGTTTTTT. This codes for CAWSVSGGELFF.

The chain is built from TRBV5-1 and TRBJ1-1; D is uncertain. The V and J ends lost 10 bases and 3 bases respectively, with 22 bases between them. Looked up from germline, CDR1 is SGHRS and CDR2 is YFSETQ. The CDR3 sequence is 15 residues long. In nucleotides, the CDR3 is TGCGCCCCCTCCAGGCAGGAAAAAGGAGACACTGAAGCTTTCTTT. Residues: CAPSRQEKGDTEAFF.

This clone has a single count. This rearrangement joins TRBV7-3 to TRBJ1-6; TRBD1 matches at 7 bases. Germline trimming cut 1 base from V and 9 bases from J; bases unmatched to any gene: 6. The CDR3 runs to 15 residues. Germline CDR1 reads SGHTA; CDR2 reads FQGTGA. CDR3 in DNA: TGTGCCAGCAGCTTAAACGCAGGGGGTGGTTCACCCCTCCACTTT. It is translated as CASSLNAGGGSPLHF.

The genes are TRBV28 and TRBJ1-5, with a possible D match to TRBD1 (6 bases). This CDR3 contains 17 residues. Trimming took 7 bases from V and 1 from J, leaving 20 bases between them. Germline CDR1 and CDR2: MDHEN and SYDVKM. The CDR3 sequence: CASNRGPRGSSNQPQHF. The CDR3 DNA follows: TGTGCCAGCAACCGGGGGCCACGGGGGTCGAGCAATCAGCCCCAGCATTTT.

The rearrangement joins TRBV29-1 to TRBJ1-1, with 10 bases that match TRBD1. V shed 1 base, J shed 1 base, and the junction held 3 bases outside the gene matches. This CDR3 region has 15 residues. Per the germline V gene, CDR1 is SQVTM and CDR2 is ANQGSEA. The CDR3 region is CSVEGTGGRNTEAFF. The CDR3, as DNA: TGCAGCGTTGAAGGGACAGGGGGGAGGAACACTGAAGCTTTCTTT.

This CDR3 reads CASSQEGQGRGDTQYF. The CDR3 coding sequence is TGCGCCAGCAGCCAAGAGGGACAGGGAAGGGGGGATACGCAGTATTTT. The chain couples TRBV4-1 to TRBJ2-3; 9 nucleotides line up with TRBD1. V shed 0 bases, J shed 6 bases, and the junction held 7 bases outside the gene matches. The CDR3 length is 16 residues. CDR1 MGHRA and CDR2 YSYEKL come from the germline V gene.

To note about this clone: One junction end does not reproduce the germline sequence, and a read error may be involved. This chain links TRBV10-3 with TRBJ2-5; 7 bases agree with TRBD1. The CDR3 runs to 16 residues. Germline values: CDR1 ENHRY, CDR2 SYGVKD. CDR3 region: CAISDILTGLSEPQYF. CDR3 nucleotide sequence: TGTGCCATCAGTGATATCCTGACAGGGCTCTCAGAGCCCCAGTACTTC.

The chain combines TRBV28 with TRBJ2-5, with D unresolved. The germline V and J ends were trimmed by 4 bases and 1 base, with 13 bases remaining between them. The CDR3 runs 15 residues. CDR1 and CDR2 from the germline V gene are MDHEN and SYDVKM. Written as DNA, the CDR3 is TGTGCCAGCAGTTCAATCTCGGCAGGCCAAGAGACCCAGTACTTC. It translates to CASSSISAGQETQYF.

The chain is built from TRBV30 and TRBJ2-7; D not certain. Germline values: CDR1 GTSNPN, CDR2 SVGIG (reference sequence). V dropped 5 bases and J dropped 7 bases, with 6 bases sitting between them. This CDR3 has 9 amino acids. CDR3 loop: CAWWGEQYF. CDR3 in DNA: TGTGCCTGGTGGGGAGAGCAGTACTTC.

The chain couples TRBV5-1 to TRBJ2-7; the D gene is possibly TRBD2 (5 bases). This CDR3 contains 15 residues. Trimming took 4 bases from V and 3 from J, leaving 17 bases between them. Per germline, CDR1 SGHRS and CDR2 YFSETQ. CDR3 residues: CASSPDSSRGYEQYF. CDR3 sequence (DNA): TGCGCCAGCAGCCCCGACTCTAGTCGGGGCTACGAGCAGTACTTC.

The genes are TRBV10-3 and TRBJ2-3; perhaps D is TRBD1 or TRBD2 (5 bases each). Germline V gives CDR1 ENHRY, CDR2 SYGVKD. Trimming shortened V by 4 bases and J by 5 bases, and 7 bases separated the two germline ends. The CDR3 totals 12 residues. The CDR3 sequence is CAISAGGDTQYF. In DNA, the CDR3 is TGTGCCATCAGTGCTGGGGGAGATACGCAGTATTTT.

A note on this clone: Distinct nucleotide sequences in the sample also encode this CDR3. The chain carries TRBV6-6 and TRBJ1-1; tentatively, D is TRBD1 (5 bases). Germline values: CDR1 MNHNY, CDR2 SVGAGI (reference sequence). This CDR3 has 12 residues. The V gene lost 4 bases and the J gene lost 5 bases, with 8 bases spanning the gap. The CDR3 DNA sequence: TGTGCCAGCAGTTCCCGGGGGACTGAAGCTTTCTTT. Residues: CASSSRGTEAFF.

V is TRBV6-5 and J is TRBJ1-4, with TRBD1 matching 7 bases. Germline loops: CDR1 MNHEY, CDR2 SVGAGI. Unmatched junction bases numbered 7, after V lost 8 bases and J lost 4 bases. This CDR3 contains 14 residues. The CDR3 loop is CASAYRGLNEKLFF. CDR3 coding DNA: TGTGCCAGCGCTTACAGGGGACTTAATGAAAAACTGTTTTTT.

The chain couples TRBV11-3 to TRBJ2-1, with 8 bases fitting TRBD2. V shed 3 bases, J shed 12 bases, and the junction held 7 bases outside the gene matches. This CDR3 has 13 residues. CDR1 is SGHNT, CDR2 YENEEA, per germline. CDR3 residues: CASSFKRETRQFF. The CDR3, as DNA: TGTGCCAGCAGCTTCAAGCGGGAGACACGGCAGTTCTTC.